This TCR beta chain was documented in a study of blood T cell repertoires in COVID-19. Study-level background: The United States, Italy and Spain supplied acute and convalescent COVID-19 samples. Nucleic acid was either cDNA or gDNA, and it came from T cells, B-cell-depleted T cells, or PBMCs.

This CDR3 is built from 17 residues. Trimming at V came to 4 bases and at J to 4 bases, leaving 6 bases not matched to a gene. Germline V lookup: CDR1 SGHRS, CDR2 YFSETQ. Recruited during active infection, patients (from Seattle) were subsequently followed longitudinally. Per the study methods: Reference gene primer amplification gave estimated nucleated cell counts. The data were produced by immunoSEQ multiplex PCR, yet TCRdb's version contains in-frame clones alone and is incomplete. That table supplies the V and J calls and clone size; D and trimming were determined from the DNA. The sample consists of about 93,000 clones, roughly nine tenths of them appearing once.

The J gene is TRBJ2-2, the V gene TRBV5-1; 14 nucleotides align to TRBD2. Sequenced sample: peripheral blood. This TCR was recovered from a man aged 55 to 70 with COVID-19, enrolled during active disease. CDR3 amino acids: CASSPGLAGESTGELFF. DNA of the CDR3: TGCGCCAGCAGCCCGGGACTAGCGGGAGAGTCCACCGGGGAGCTGTTTTTT.